The next 6 T cell receptor beta chains were all read from a single sample in a study of beta chain features in type 1 diabetes. Expressed TCRB transcripts got sequenced, as all isolated RNA was reverse transcribed. Only in-frame clones appear in the TCRdb table, and some are missing; sequencing was by immunoSEQ multiplex PCR. Among about 240,000 clones listed, 25% to 30% were seen once. Sample: central memory CD4+ T cells from blood. These receptors originate from a man aged 30 to 45 in good health.

The gene calls are TRBV7-8 and TRBJ2-1; unclear D gene. Per the germline V gene, CDR1 is SGHVS and CDR2 is FQNEAQ. Trimming removed 4 bases from V and 5 bases from J, with 3 bases in between. The CDR3 length is 11 residues. This CDR3 reads CASSYHNEQFF. The CDR3 DNA sequence: TGTGCCAGCAGCTACCACAATGAGCAGTTCTTC.

The sample holds a few counts of this clone. The gene calls are TRBV9 and TRBJ2-2, with a possible D match to TRBD2 (6 bases). Trimming shortened V by 4 bases and J by 7 bases, and 14 bases separated the two germline ends. This CDR3 spans 14 amino acids. Per the germline V gene, CDR1 is SGDLS and CDR2 is YYNGEE. Written as DNA, the CDR3 is TGTGCCAGCAGCCCAATTCAGGAGGGCGGGGAGCTGTTTTTT. It codes for CASSPIQEGGELFF.

This clone came up many times. The V and J genes are TRBV7-7 and TRBJ2-1; a weak D match, TRBD2 (6 bases). From germline, CDR1 is SSHAT and CDR2 FNYEAQ (reference sequence). The CDR3 sequence is 15 residues long. V was shortened by 5 bases and J by 3 bases, with 14 bases between the two germline ends. The DNA for the CDR3 is TGTGCCAGCAGCCGCGGGGCCACAAACTACAATGAGCAGTTCTTC. Its protein is CASSRGATNYNEQFF.

V and J are TRBV6-1 and TRBJ2-7; the D gene is possibly TRBD1 (6 bases). Trimming removed 7 bases at V and 1 base at J, with 14 bases between. This CDR3 is 14 amino acids long. CDR1 and CDR2 from the germline V gene are MNHNS and SASEGT. CDR3 DNA: TGTGCCAGCATTTTGACAGGCAATTCCTACGAGCAGTACTTC. Translated, it gives CASILTGNSYEQYF.

The chain recombines TRBV30 with TRBJ1-3; D ambiguous. The CDR3 is made up of 14 amino acids. Between the trimmed V and J ends, which lost 0 bases and 0 bases, there was a span of 6 bases. Germline CDR1 and CDR2: GTSNPN and SVGIG (reference sequence). This CDR3 is CAWSVSLSGNTIYF. CDR3 sequence (DNA): TGTGCCTGGAGTGTATCCCTCTCTGGAAACACCATATATTTT. The entire variable domain, with the rest obtained from reference TRBV30 and TRBJ1-3, is as follows: SQTIHQWPATLVQPVGSPLSLECTVEGTSNPNLYWYRQAAGRGLQLLFYSVGIGQISSEVPQNLSASRPQDRQFILSSKKLLLSDSGFYLCAWSVSLSGNTIYFGEGSWLTVV.

This clone showed up just a few times. V is TRBV29-1 and J is TRBJ1-1; D call uncertain. Trimming pared 6 bases from V and 8 bases from J, leaving 10 bases between. This CDR3 has 10 residues. CDR1 is SQVTM, CDR2 ANQGSEA, per germline. As DNA, the CDR3 is TGCAGCGTGGCCCGCCTGGAAGCTTTCTTT. It specifies CSVARLEAFF.